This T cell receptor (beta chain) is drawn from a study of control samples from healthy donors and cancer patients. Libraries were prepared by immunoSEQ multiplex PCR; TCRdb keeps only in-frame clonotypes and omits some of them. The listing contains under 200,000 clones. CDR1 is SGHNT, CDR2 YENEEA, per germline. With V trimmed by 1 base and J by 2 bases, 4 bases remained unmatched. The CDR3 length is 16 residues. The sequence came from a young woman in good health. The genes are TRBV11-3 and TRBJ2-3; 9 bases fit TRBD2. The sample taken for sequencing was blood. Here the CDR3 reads CASSLGLAALTDTQYF. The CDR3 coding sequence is TGTGCCAGCAGCTTAGGACTAGCGGCCCTCACAGATACGCAGTATTTT.